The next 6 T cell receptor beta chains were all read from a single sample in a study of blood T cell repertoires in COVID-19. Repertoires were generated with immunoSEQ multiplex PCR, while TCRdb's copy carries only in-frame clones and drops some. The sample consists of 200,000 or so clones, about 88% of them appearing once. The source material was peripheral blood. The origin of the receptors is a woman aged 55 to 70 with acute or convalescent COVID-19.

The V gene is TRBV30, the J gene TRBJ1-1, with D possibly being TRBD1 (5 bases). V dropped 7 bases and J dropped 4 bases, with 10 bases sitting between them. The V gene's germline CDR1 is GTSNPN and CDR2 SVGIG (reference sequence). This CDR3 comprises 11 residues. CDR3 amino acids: CAYVGPTEAFF. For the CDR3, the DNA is TGTGCCTACGTGGGGCCCACTGAAGCTTTCTTT.

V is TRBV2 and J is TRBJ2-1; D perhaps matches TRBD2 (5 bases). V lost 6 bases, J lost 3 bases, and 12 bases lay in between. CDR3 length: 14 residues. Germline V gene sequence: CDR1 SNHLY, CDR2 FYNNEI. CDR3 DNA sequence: TGTGCCAGCAGCCTAAGCGGCATCTACAATGAGCAGTTCTTC. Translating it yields CASSLSGIYNEQFF.

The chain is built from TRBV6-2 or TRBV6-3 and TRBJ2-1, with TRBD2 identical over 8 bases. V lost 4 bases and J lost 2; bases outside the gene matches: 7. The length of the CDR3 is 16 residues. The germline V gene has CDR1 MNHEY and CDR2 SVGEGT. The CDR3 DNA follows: TGTGCCAGCAGTTCCAAAAGCGGGAGAGCCTACAATGAGCAGTTCTTC. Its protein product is CASSSKSGRAYNEQFF.

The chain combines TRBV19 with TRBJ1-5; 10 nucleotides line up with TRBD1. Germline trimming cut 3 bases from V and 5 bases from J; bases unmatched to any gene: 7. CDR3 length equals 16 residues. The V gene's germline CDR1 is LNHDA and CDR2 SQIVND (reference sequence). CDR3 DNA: TGTGCCAGTAGTATCGGGGGACAGGGGTATTATCAGCCCCAGCATTTT. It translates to CASSIGGQGYYQPQHF.

The CDR3 protein is CSVSQGRLYGYTF. CDR3 nucleotides: TGCAGCGTATCACAGGGGCGCCTCTATGGCTACACCTTC. This rearrangement joins TRBV29-1 to TRBJ1-2, with 7 bases matching TRBD1. The germline CDR1 and CDR2 sequences are SQVTM and ANQGSEA. V lost 6 bases, J lost 4 bases, and 8 bases stayed unmatched. The CDR3 is made up of 13 amino acids.

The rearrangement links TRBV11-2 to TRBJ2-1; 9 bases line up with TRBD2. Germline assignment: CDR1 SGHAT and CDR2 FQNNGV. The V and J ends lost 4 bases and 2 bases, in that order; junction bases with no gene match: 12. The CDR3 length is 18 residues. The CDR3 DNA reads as TGTGCCAGCAGCTCCTCCATAGCGGGCGGGAGGGCCTACAATGAGCAGTTCTTC. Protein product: CASSSSIAGGRAYNEQFF. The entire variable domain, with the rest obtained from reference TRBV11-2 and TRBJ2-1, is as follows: EAGVAQSPRYKIIEKRQSVAFWCNPISGHATLYWYQQILGQGPKLLIQFQNNGVVDDSQLPKDRFSAERLKGVDSTLKIQPAKLEDSAVYLCASSSSIAGGRAYNEQFFGPGTRLTVL.